The clone carrying this T cell receptor beta chain was observed a few times. What it binds is not known. This specimen belongs to a study of T cell responses to AZD1222 COVID-19 vaccine. Study findings and constraints: Repertoire sampling happened only post peak T cell response.

CDR1 is LGHNT and CDR2 is FRNRAP in the germline V gene. This CDR3 is 14 amino acids long. V lost 9 bases and J 8 bases, leaving 20 bases between the germline ends. Only in-frame clones appear in the TCRdb table, and some are missing; sequencing was by immunoSEQ multiplex PCR. The sample lists about 97,000 clones; about 88% were seen once. Sequencing was performed on peripheral blood, taken on day 0 of AZD1222 vaccination. The sequence was obtained from an adult in good health. The chain couples TRBV12-5 to TRBJ2-1; D possibly uses TRBD1 or TRBD2 (7 bases each). The CDR3 loop reads CASTLQGGGDEQFF. CDR3 DNA: TGTGCTAGCACTCTCCAGGGGGGAGGGGATGAGCAGTTCTTC.